The T cell receptor (beta chain) described here comes from a study of CD8 T cells in ankylosing spondylitis. General study points: Within matched ankylosing spondylitis synovial fluid, disease-linked clones were reportedly significantly enriched.

This CDR3 is built from 15 residues. V shed 3 bases and J 0 bases; nucleotides not matched to a gene: 4. Making the TCR beta libraries involved quantitative 5'-RACE with molecular barcodes. TCRdb re-called the 5' RACE reads through MiXCR, storing one row per CDR3 protein. Of nearly 350,000 distinct CDR3 sequences detected, approximately 14% appear once; the ten largest clones hold roughly 0.99%. On this clonotype: Its antigen is still unknown.

The sequence was obtained from a male donor with ankylosing spondylitis or in good health (not recorded which). The chain couples TRBV12-3 or TRBV12-4 to TRBJ2-7; the match to TRBD2 covers 8 bases. The sequencing input was blood, either unsorted or a sorted T cell fraction (not recorded which). CDR3 in amino acids: CASSLRGRSSYEQYF. The CDR3 DNA is TGTGCCAGCAGTTTGCGCGGGAGGAGCTCCTACGAGCAGTACTTC.